The source of this T cell receptor beta chain is a study of T cell responses to AZD1222 COVID-19 vaccine. Study-wide results and caveats: Spike-wide coverage was observed for vaccine-associated CD4 TCRs, with dominant responses at 160-218 and 743-854. The donor cohort was predominantly white British with a female majority, and clonal diversity may have been underestimated. Once two AZD1222 doses were given, Spike-specific TCR breadth and depth went up.

Using immunoSEQ multiplex PCR, the repertoire was profiled, and TCRdb retains in-frame clones only, with some absent. The sample holds 120,000 or so clones, 85% to 90% seen once. Notes on this clone: No antigen is known for it.

CDR1 is SEHNR, CDR2 FQNEAQ, per germline (reference sequence). The CDR3 extends over 17 amino acids. The V and J ends lost 2 bases and 0 bases respectively, with 11 bases between them. Sequencing was performed on peripheral blood, taken on day 0 of AZD1222 vaccination. The sequence was collected from an adult in good health. V and J are TRBV7-9 and TRBJ2-6; D may be TRBD1 (6 bases). CDR3 DNA: TGTGCCAGCAGCTTACAACAGGGATTCTCTGGGGCCAACGTCCTGACTTTC. Its translation: CASSLQQGFSGANVLTF.